This entry describes one T cell receptor beta chain. Its antigen is still unknown. These data come from a study of cytomegalovirus exposure and HLA in healthy donors. Study-level information: An analysis done earlier identified more than 100 million unique TCR beta sequences from approximately 180 million T cells. Early released data had about 80 million unique TCRs, all coming from HLA-typed donors. Broader study findings: Reports credit the classifier with highly specific, highly sensitive diagnosis of cytomegalovirus status.

The germline V and J ends were trimmed by 2 bases and 7 bases, with 11 bases remaining between them. Looked up from germline, CDR1 is LNHNV and CDR2 is YYDKDF (reference sequence). There are 14 residues in the CDR3. PCR amplification relied on 60 Vbeta primers (plus 13 Jbeta primers). Here immunoSEQ multiplex PCR was the method, and the copy in TCRdb shows in-frame clones only, minus some. This table has approximately 90,000 clones, about three quarters appearing once. The sequenced material came from PBMCs. This TCR derives from a woman aged 45-65 years in good health and CMV-seropositive. The gene calls are TRBV15 and TRBJ1-4; D is uncertain. This CDR3 is CATSRSRSSEKLFF. The DNA of the CDR3 is TGTGCCACCAGCAGAAGCCGGTCGTCTGAAAAACTGTTTTTT.